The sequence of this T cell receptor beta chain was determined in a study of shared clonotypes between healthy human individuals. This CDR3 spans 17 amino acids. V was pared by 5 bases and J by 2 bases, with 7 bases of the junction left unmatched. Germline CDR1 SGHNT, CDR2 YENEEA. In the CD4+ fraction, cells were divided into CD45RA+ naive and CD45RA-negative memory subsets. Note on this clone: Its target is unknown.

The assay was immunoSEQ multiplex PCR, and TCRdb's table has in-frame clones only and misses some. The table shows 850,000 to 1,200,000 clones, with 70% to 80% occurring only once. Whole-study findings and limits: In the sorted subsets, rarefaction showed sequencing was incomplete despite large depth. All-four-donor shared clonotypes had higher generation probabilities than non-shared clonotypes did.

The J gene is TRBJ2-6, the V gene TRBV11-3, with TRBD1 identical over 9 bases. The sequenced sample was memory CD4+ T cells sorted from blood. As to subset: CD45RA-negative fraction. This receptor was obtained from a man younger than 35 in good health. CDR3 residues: CASSPGQGDTGANVLTF. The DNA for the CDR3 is TGTGCCAGCAGCCCGGGACAGGGTGACACTGGGGCCAACGTCCTGACTTTC.